The 30 T cell receptor beta chains below come from one sample, sequenced in a study of beta chain features in type 1 diabetes. TCRB transcripts that were expressed got sequenced, as all of the isolated RNA had been reverse transcribed. TCRdb keeps only in-frame clones here, not all; method: immunoSEQ multiplex PCR. This sample has 300,000 to 350,000 clones; about a tenth occur once, and the top ten carry approximately 1%. Findings and caveats of the study: Researchers report that Type 1 diabetes patients had moderately but significantly shorter TCRB CDR3s across all four CD4+ subsets.

These receptors' antigens are unknown. Material for sequencing was central memory CD4+ T cells from blood. These receptors were collected from a man under 40 with type 1 diabetes.

This clone was seen a few times. The gene calls are TRBV21-1 and TRBJ1-1; the D call of TRBD1 is as the table states it, not checked on the DNA. TRBV21-1 counts as a pseudogene. The CDR3 consists of 17 residues. CDR3 sequence (DNA): TGTGCCAGCAGCACCACCGGGACAGGGTACCCGGGCACTGAAGCTTTCTTT. It codes for CASSTTGTGYPGTEAFF.

The rearrangement uses TRBV10-2 and TRBJ2-7; D may be TRBD2 (6 bases). V was clipped by 6 bases and J by 1 base, with 13 bases between them. The CDR3 extends over 14 amino acids. CDR1 is WSHSY, CDR2 SAAADI, per germline. CDR3: CASREAGTSYEQYF. In nucleotides, the CDR3 is TGCGCCAGCAGGGAGGCGGGGACTTCCTACGAGCAGTACTTC.

This clone was recorded many times. Other DNA sequences within the sample encode an identical CDR3. This chain links TRBV7-9 with TRBJ1-2, with 7 bases lining up with TRBD1. The CDR3 covers 13 residues. J lost 4 bases, V lost 5 bases, and 4 bases had no gene match. The germline V gene has CDR1 SEHNR and CDR2 FQNEAQ (reference sequence). DNA of the CDR3: TGTGCCAGCAGCCTTCCAGGGGGCTATGGCTACACCTTC. Translation: CASSLPGGYGYTF.

In this sample, this clone turned up many times. V and J are TRBV2 and TRBJ2-3; D gene unclear. V was cut by 6 bases and J by 3 bases, with 10 bases left in between. The germline gives CDR1 SNHLY, CDR2 FYNNEI. This CDR3 has 13 residues. CDR3 region: CASSEIGTDTQYF. CDR3 bases: TGTGCCAGCAGCGAAATCGGGACAGATACGCAGTATTTT.

This clone was counted a few times. Other nucleotide sequences from this sample produce the same CDR3. The V call is TRBV29-1, the J call TRBJ1-1, with unresolved D. Germline V gives CDR1 SQVTM, CDR2 ANQGSEA. The ends were cut back, 0 bases at V and 3 bases at J, with 8 bases in the middle. The CDR3 is made up of 13 amino acids. The CDR3: CSVEEIRDTEAFF. The CDR3 DNA reads as TGCAGCGTTGAAGAAATTCGGGACACTGAAGCTTTCTTT.

This clone was seen only a few times. The V call is TRBV7-2, the J call TRBJ1-5, with D hard to call. The CDR3 runs 15 residues. Trimming removed 1 base from V and 2 bases from J, with 9 bases in between. Germline V CDR1 and CDR2: SGHTA, FQGNSA. Here the CDR3 reads CASSLGVPGNQPQHF. The CDR3 DNA reads as TGTGCCAGCAGCTTAGGAGTTCCAGGCAATCAGCCCCAGCATTTT. Full variable domain (outside the CDR3, taken from reference TRBV7-2 and TRBJ1-5): GAGVSQSPSNKVTEKGKDVELRCDPISGHTALYWYRQSLGQGLEFLIYFQGNSAPDKSGLPSDRFSAERTGGSVSTLTIQRTQQEDSAVYLCASSLGVPGNQPQHFGDGTRLSIL.

Note on this clone: The sample contains more than one DNA sequence encoding this CDR3. This chain links TRBV5-1 with TRBJ2-3; D gene uncertain. Germline CDR1 SGHRS, CDR2 YFSETQ. The CDR3 extends over 14 amino acids. Trimming took 2 bases from V and 0 from J, leaving 7 bases between them. The CDR3 is CASSFSPSTDTQYF. CDR3 DNA: TGCGCCAGCAGCTTCAGTCCGAGCACAGATACGCAGTATTTT.

This sequence joins TRBV6-5 and TRBJ1-2; weak D call: TRBD1 (5 bases). The ends were cut back, 2 bases at V and 7 bases at J, with 20 bases in the middle. The CDR3 contains 16 residues. The germline CDR1 and CDR2 sequences are MNHEY and SVGAGI. The chain's CDR3 is CASSYQRTVPGGGYTF. In nucleotides, the CDR3 is TGTGCCAGCAGTTACCAACGGACGGTCCCCGGGGGTGGCTACACCTTC.

The chain couples TRBV21-1 to TRBJ2-3. TRBV21-1 is shown as a pseudogene. There are 16 residues in the CDR3. CDR3 bases: TGTGCCAGCATCCTCTGCCCGGGCCCTTTAACAGATACGCAGTATTTT. Its protein is CASILCPGPLTDTQYF.

The V and J genes are TRBV7-2 and TRBJ2-4, with D perhaps matching TRBD1 or TRBD2 (5 bases each). CDR1 and CDR2 from the germline V gene are SGHTA and FQGNSA. V was cut by 2 bases and J by 8 bases, with 10 bases left in between. CDR3 size: 13 residues. The CDR3: CASSLMGRDIQYF. CDR3 coding DNA: TGTGCCAGCAGCTTAATGGGGCGGGACATTCAGTACTTC. Looking up the rest from reference TRBV7-2 and TRBJ2-4 gives the full variable domain: GAGVSQSPSNKVTEKGKDVELRCDPISGHTALYWYRQSLGQGLEFLIYFQGNSAPDKSGLPSDRFSAERTGGSVSTLTIQRTQQEDSAVYLCASSLMGRDIQYFGAGTRLSVL.

This clone was found a few times. At one end, the junction sequence differs from germline, possibly due to a read error. The chain links TRBV7-8 to TRBJ2-6, with D perhaps matching TRBD1 or TRBD2 (6 bases each). The CDR3 has 15 amino acids. Germline CDR1 SGHVS, CDR2 FQNEAQ. This CDR3 reads CASSLVGGRADVLTF. Written as DNA, the CDR3 is TGTGCCAGCAGCCTAGTGGGGGGCAGGGCCGACGTCCTGACTTTC.

This clone has more than one count but fewer than ten. The V and J genes are TRBV7-8 and TRBJ2-5; 7 bases agree with TRBD2. The trim removed 4 bases at V and 0 bases at J, leaving 5 bases unmatched. Germline-derived CDR1 and CDR2 are SGHVS and FQNEAQ. This CDR3 region has 15 residues. Written as DNA, the CDR3 is TGTGCCAGCAGCTCTGGGGGGGGAAACCAAGAGACCCAGTACTTC. Translating gives CASSSGGGNQETQYF. The whole variable domain, remainder taken from reference TRBV7-8 and TRBJ2-5, is GAGVSQSPRYKVAKRGQDVALRCDPISGHVSLFWYQQALGQGPEFLTYFQNEAQLDKSGLPSDRFFAERPEGSVSTLKIQRTQQEDSAVYLCASSSGGGNQETQYFGPGTRLLVL.

J is TRBJ2-5 and V is TRBV9; no clear D. Trimming stripped 6 bases from V and 9 bases from J, with 3 bases between. Germline lookup yields CDR1 SGDLS and CDR2 YYNGEE. The CDR3 consists of 8 residues. The CDR3 loop reads CASTAQYF. The CDR3 DNA sequence: TGTGCCAGCACCGCCCAGTACTTC.

The CDR3 is CASSKRFDSPLHF. CDR3 nucleotides: TGTGCCAGCAGTAAACGGTTTGATTCACCCCTCCACTTT. V and J are TRBV14 and TRBJ1-6; unclear D gene. V was pared by 6 bases and J by 8 bases, with 11 bases between. CDR3 length: 13 residues. Germline CDR1 SGHDN, CDR2 FVKESK. Full variable domain (rest looked up from reference TRBV14 and TRBJ1-6): EAGVTQFPSHSVIEKGQTVTLRCDPISGHDNLYWYRRVMGKEIKFLLHFVKESKQDESGMPNNRFLAERTGGTYSTLKVQPAELEDSGVYFCASSKRFDSPLHFGNGTRLTVT.

The V call is TRBV4-3, the J call TRBJ1-1; unclear D gene. CDR3 length: 13 residues. The germline V gene encodes CDR1 LGHNA and CDR2 YSLEER. Trimming left V 10 bases short and J 1 base short, with 13 bases between. CDR3 sequence: CAKYKRGNTEAFF. CDR3 bases: TGCGCCAAATATAAACGAGGGAACACTGAAGCTTTCTTT.

This sequence joins TRBV11-2 and TRBJ2-5, with D perhaps TRBD1 (6 bases). V was pared by 1 base and J by 4 bases, with 16 bases between. CDR3 length: 16 amino acids. Germline V gene data show CDR1 as SGHAT and CDR2 as FQNNGV. CDR3 region: CASSLGYGGAGETQYF. DNA of the CDR3: TGTGCCAGCAGCTTAGGTTATGGGGGCGCGGGAGAGACCCAGTACTTC.

This clone has a count of ten or more. The chain employs TRBV10-3 and TRBJ2-3, with D tentatively TRBD1 (5 bases). The CDR3 consists of 14 residues. V lost 3 bases and J lost 2, with 9 bases in between. CDR1 and CDR2 (germline): ENHRY, SYGVKD. The CDR3 sequence is CAISDRQNTDTQYF. The DNA of the CDR3 is TGTGCCATCAGTGACCGACAGAACACAGATACGCAGTATTTT.

In DNA form, the CDR3 reads TGTGCCATCACCGACGGGTCGACACCCCTCCACTTT. Translation gives CAITDGSTPLHF. The chain has TRBV10-3 and TRBJ1-6; D remains ambiguous. From germline, CDR1 is ENHRY and CDR2 SYGVKD. The CDR3 sequence is 12 residues long. V was pared by 7 bases and J by 11 bases, with 12 bases between.

Remarks on this clone: Within the sample, other DNA sequences also encode this same CDR3. This chain links TRBV6-5 with TRBJ2-7, with a weak D call TRBD1 (5 bases). This CDR3 is 11 amino acids long. V was pared by 8 bases and J by 2 bases, with 7 bases between. CDR1 MNHEY and CDR2 SVGAGI come from the germline V gene. In DNA form, the CDR3 reads TGTGCCAGCGGACATGCCTACGAGCAGTACTTC. This encodes CASGHAYEQYF.

This clone was seen more than once but under ten times. The chain employs TRBV29-1 and TRBJ2-4; TRBD1 matches at 8 bases. The germline V gene has CDR1 SQVTM and CDR2 ANQGSEA. The trim removed 6 bases at V and 8 bases at J, leaving 3 bases unmatched. The CDR3 extends over 11 amino acids. CDR3 bases: TGCAGCGTGGACAGGGAGGACATTCAGTACTTC. Its protein product is CSVDREDIQYF.

This clone was seen more than once but under ten times. This chain joins TRBV19 and TRBJ2-3; D perhaps matches TRBD2 (5 bases). The CDR3 is 12 amino acids. In germline, CDR1 is LNHDA, CDR2 SQIVND (reference sequence). Trimming left V 6 bases short and J 11 bases short, with 15 bases between. The CDR3 loop reads CASSSGEFRQYF. CDR3 DNA sequence: TGTGCCAGTAGCTCCGGGGAATTCAGGCAGTATTTT.

The V gene is TRBV2, the J gene TRBJ2-7, with TRBD2 as a possible D gene (6 bases). This CDR3 has 13 residues. Germline V lookup: CDR1 SNHLY, CDR2 FYNNEI. V dropped 7 bases and J dropped 2 bases, with 12 bases sitting between them. CDR3 in DNA: TGTGCCAGCAAGGCTAGCGAGACCTACGAGCAGTACTTC. Protein product: CASKASETYEQYF.

At least ten counts were recorded for this clone. This chain connects TRBV7-9 to TRBJ1-3; a weak D match, TRBD1 (6 bases). CDR1 is SEHNR and CDR2 is FQNEAQ in the germline V gene (reference sequence). Trimming took off 5 bases at V and 0 bases at J, with 14 bases between the two ends. The CDR3 runs to 16 residues. The CDR3 loop reads CASSRGGQISGNTIYF. The CDR3 DNA follows: TGTGCCAGCAGCCGGGGCGGACAGATCTCTGGAAACACCATATATTTT.

The chain employs TRBV18 and TRBJ2-7, with D hard to call. This CDR3 contains 14 residues. Germline values: CDR1 KGHSH, CDR2 LQKENI. Trimming stripped 2 bases from V and 5 bases from J, with 13 bases between. CDR3 DNA sequence: TGTGCCAGCTCACCAGGTCAGATTGTAGACGAGCAGTACTTC. Its translation is CASSPGQIVDEQYF.

The genes are TRBV18 and TRBJ1-1; no firm D call. V was shortened by 4 bases and J by 0 bases, with 15 bases between the two germline ends. The CDR3 consists of 16 residues. Germline V CDR1 and CDR2: KGHSH, LQKENI. The CDR3 bases are TGTGCCAGCTCACTGACTCCGACGTTCATGAACACTGAAGCTTTCTTT. Translating it yields CASSLTPTFMNTEAFF.

This clone has more than one count but fewer than ten. The gene calls are TRBV5-1 and TRBJ2-3; D is ambiguous. Germline-derived CDR1 and CDR2 are SGHRS and YFSETQ. The V end was cut by 1 base, the J end by 2 bases, with 8 bases between. The CDR3 has 14 residues. The CDR3 DNA is TGCGCCAGCAGCTTGCGCCCGAACACAGATACGCAGTATTTT. Translated: CASSLRPNTDTQYF.

This clone has just a few counts. The chain carries TRBV30 and TRBJ2-1; D may be TRBD1 (5 bases). The CDR3 contains 15 residues. V was shortened by 3 bases and J by 0 bases, with 12 bases between the two germline ends. CDR1 is GTSNPN, CDR2 SVGIG, per germline (reference sequence). This chain's CDR3 is CAWRPGRPSYNEQFF. For the CDR3, the DNA is TGTGCCTGGAGGCCAGGGCGCCCCTCCTACAATGAGCAGTTCTTC.

The chain has TRBV19 and TRBJ2-1, with 8 bases lining up with TRBD1. The germline V gene encodes CDR1 LNHDA and CDR2 SQIVND (reference sequence). The trim removed 7 bases at V and 5 bases at J, leaving 13 bases unmatched. CDR3 length: 16 amino acids. The CDR3, as DNA: TGTGCCAGTACCCCACCGGGGACAGGCACCAACAATGAGCAGTTCTTC. The encoded protein is CASTPPGTGTNNEQFF.

Only a few counts were recorded for this clone. The rearrangement joins TRBV5-1 to TRBJ2-7; 10 nucleotides line up with TRBD2. With V trimmed by 1 base and J by 2 bases, 3 bases remained unmatched. This CDR3 contains 15 residues. Germline V gene lookup returns CDR1 SGHRS and CDR2 YFSETQ. The CDR3 nucleotides read TGCGCCAGCAGCTTGCTAGCGGGGGAAGCCTACGAGCAGTACTTC. Its translation: CASSLLAGEAYEQYF.

This clone was found many times. The chain uses TRBV14 and TRBJ1-1, with TRBD1 as a possible D gene (5 bases). V was cut by 0 bases and J by 1 base, with 6 bases left in between. CDR1 SGHDN and CDR2 FVKESK come from the germline V gene. This CDR3 is built from 14 residues. The CDR3: CASSQDTGNTEAFF. DNA for the CDR3: TGTGCCAGCAGCCAAGATACAGGGAACACTGAAGCTTTCTTT.